This TCR beta chain appears in the sequencing data of a study of regulatory T cells in long-lasting Graves disease. Study results and limitations: Persistent disease samples used TRBV28, TRBJ1-2 and TRBJ2-5 preferentially.

The authors built TCR beta libraries using iRepertoire HTBI primers and Arm-PCR of CDR3 regions. Using its own MiXCR run on the multiplex PCR reads, TCRdb lists one record per CDR3 protein. This sample yields 450,000 to 600,000 distinct CDR3 sequences, of which 16% are seen a single time; 9.5% to 15% belongs to the top ten. This clonotype has a handful of counts. Its antigen is as yet unknown. The time point is: newly diagnosed GD, antithyroid drugs for less than 3 months. PBMC-derived RNA was used for the TCR library. V was trimmed by 5 bases and J by 9 bases, leaving 17 bases between them. Germline V lookup: CDR1 MNHEY, CDR2 SMNVEV (reference sequence). The CDR3 is 14 residues long. A further study also used this sample, focusing on T cells in Graves' hyperthyroidism and ophthalmopathy. From that second work: First-round RT-PCR of the TCR CDR3 relied on the HTBI primer set. Stable hyperthyroidism was told apart from ophthalmopathy by a model built on 13 V-J features. Prediction of ophthalmopathy progression came a median around 6 months pre-onset.

This clonotype was obtained from a man aged 35 to 55 with Graves disease. The sample in question was peripheral blood mononuclear cells (PBMCs), obtained at new diagnosis, from a patient treated with antithyroid drugs. The chain links TRBV27 to TRBJ1-5; tentatively, D is TRBD1 (6 bases). The CDR3: CASSPRDIPMPQHF. CDR3 in DNA: TGTGCCAGCAGTCCACGGGACATTCCGATGCCCCAGCATTTT.